Shown below are 12 T cell receptor beta chains from a single sample sequenced in a study of T cell responses to AZD1222 COVID-19 vaccine. Repertoires were generated with immunoSEQ multiplex PCR, while TCRdb's copy carries only in-frame clones and drops some. The sample records approximately 120,000 clones, roughly 92% being singletons. The specimen was peripheral blood, collected on day 0 of AZD1222 vaccination. The source is an adult in good health.

V usage is TRBV30 and J usage is TRBJ1-1; a weak D match, TRBD1 (5 bases). This CDR3 region has 13 residues. In germline, CDR1 is GTSNPN, CDR2 SVGIG (reference sequence). Trimming removed 4 bases at V and 4 bases at J, with 13 bases between. The CDR3 DNA is TGTGCCTGGAATAGGGGAAGGAGCACTGAAGCTTTCTTT. It yields the protein CAWNRGRSTEAFF.

The V gene is TRBV4-1, the J gene TRBJ1-2; D gene unclear. Germline V gene sequence: CDR1 MGHRA, CDR2 YSYEKL. V lost 1 base, J lost 8 bases, and 20 bases lay in between. CDR3 length: 16 residues. CDR3 DNA: TGCGCCAGCAGCCAAGTTAGCACCTTAGCGTTGGACGGCTACACCTTC. Protein sequence: CASSQVSTLALDGYTF.

This chain joins TRBV24-1 and TRBJ2-3; 13 nucleotides align to TRBD2. V was clipped by 3 bases and J by 4 bases; unmatched bases: 6. In germline, CDR1 is KGHDR, CDR2 SFDVKD. The CDR3 runs to 17 residues. CDR3 loop: CATSDPGTSGDADTQYF. The CDR3 bases are TGTGCCACCAGTGATCCCGGGACTAGCGGGGACGCAGATACGCAGTATTTT.

This rearrangement joins TRBV27 to TRBJ2-2; possible D gene TRBD1, 6 bases. This CDR3 has 15 amino acids. Trimming pared 3 bases from V and 5 bases from J, leaving 13 bases between. The germline V gene encodes CDR1 MNHEY and CDR2 SMNVEV (reference sequence). This CDR3 is CASSFGRGRTGELFF. CDR3 nucleotides: TGTGCCAGCAGTTTCGGCAGGGGTAGGACCGGGGAGCTGTTTTTT.

The rearrangement uses TRBV3-1 (or the pseudogene TRBV3-2) and TRBJ2-5, with 7 bases identical to TRBD2. The V and J ends lost 0 bases and 1 base, in that order; junction bases with no gene match: 5. CDR1 is LGHDT and CDR2 is YNNKEL in the germline V gene (reference sequence). This CDR3 is built from 16 residues. CDR3 sequence: CASSQDIPSGQETQYF. The CDR3, as DNA: TGTGCCAGCAGCCAAGATATCCCTAGCGGCCAAGAGACCCAGTACTTC.

V and J are TRBV2 and TRBJ1-2; D is possibly TRBD1 (6 bases). This CDR3 has 16 amino acids. The V end lost 0 bases, the J end lost 8 bases, and 19 bases lay between the germline ends. Germline values: CDR1 SNHLY, CDR2 FYNNEI. The CDR3 sequence: CASSEARDTIPRGYTF. DNA of the CDR3: TGTGCCAGCAGTGAAGCGAGGGACACCATCCCAAGGGGCTACACCTTC.

Here the CDR3 DNA reads TGTGCCAGCAGCTTTGGGCTCGGTTCTGGAAACACCATATATTTT. Protein sequence: CASSFGLGSGNTIYF. V is TRBV5-6 and J is TRBJ1-3; D uncertain. This CDR3 is 15 amino acids long. V lost 2 bases and J 1 base, leaving 10 bases between the germline ends. Looked up from germline, CDR1 is SGHDT and CDR2 is YYEEEE.

V usage is TRBV19 and J usage is TRBJ1-1; D not resolved. There are 14 residues in the CDR3. The germline V gene encodes CDR1 LNHDA and CDR2 SQIVND (reference sequence). V lost 3 bases and J lost 1, with 9 bases in between. The CDR3 loop reads CASSITARNTEAFF. The CDR3 bases are TGTGCCAGTAGTATTACGGCACGGAACACTGAAGCTTTCTTT.

The chain employs TRBV13 and TRBJ2-1; D unclear. The CDR3 runs 11 residues. Germline assignment: CDR1 PRHDT and CDR2 FYEKMQ (reference sequence). V gave up 4 bases and J gave up 5 bases, with 3 bases separating them. CDR3 coding DNA: TGTGCCAGCAGCTCTCACAATGAGCAGTTCTTC. This codes for CASSSHNEQFF.

The J gene is TRBJ1-2, the V gene TRBV27, with 8 bases fitting TRBD1. The CDR3 runs to 13 residues. V gave up 3 bases and J gave up 8 bases; unmatched junction bases: 5. Germline V gene data show CDR1 as MNHEY and CDR2 as SMNVEV (reference sequence). CDR3 coding DNA: TGTGCCAGCAGTTTGCAGGGGGCCCAAGGCTACACCTTC. This translates into CASSLQGAQGYTF.

This chain connects TRBV5-6 to TRBJ2-3; unclear D gene. This CDR3 has 12 residues. The ends were cut back, 3 bases at V and 6 bases at J, with 8 bases in the middle. Germline V CDR1 and CDR2: SGHDT, YYEEEE. The CDR3 is CASSSLGDTQYF. The CDR3 nucleotides read TGTGCCAGCAGCTCACTGGGGGATACGCAGTATTTT.

The chain is built from TRBV29-1 and TRBJ2-5; 11 bases line up with TRBD2. The germline CDR1 and CDR2 sequences are SQVTM and ANQGSEA. The CDR3 spans 13 residues. In DNA, the CDR3 is TGCAACGTACATACTAGCGGGGGAGAGACCCAGTACTTC. Its protein product is CNVHTSGGETQYF.